Following are 27 T cell receptor beta chains from one sample sequenced in a study of blood T cell repertoires in COVID-19. TCRdb's table, derived via immunoSEQ multiplex PCR, lists solely in-frame clones and lacks some. The table records 200,000 to 250,000 clones, 80% to 90% of them present only once. Material: PBMCs or T cells enriched from blood (not recorded which). These receptors were collected from a woman aged 25 to 39 who had been exposed to COVID-19.

The chain couples TRBV6-5 to TRBJ1-6; D remains unclear. Deletions cut 8 bases from V and 2 bases from J, with 10 bases between. CDR3 length equals 14 residues. CDR1 is MNHEY and CDR2 is SVGAGI in the germline V gene. The DNA of the CDR3 is TGTGCCAGCGGAGGGAACACCTATAATTCACCCCTCCACTTT. It encodes CASGGNTYNSPLHF.

The chain has TRBV28 and TRBJ1-2; D is unresolved. The CDR3 is 13 amino acids. V was cut by 6 bases and J by 4 bases, with 12 bases left in between. In germline, CDR1 is MDHEN, CDR2 SYDVKM. The chain's CDR3 is CASSSLWAYGYTF. The DNA of the CDR3 is TGTGCCAGCAGCTCTCTCTGGGCCTATGGCTACACCTTC.

The chain has TRBV14 and TRBJ2-5; D uncertain. The V gene's germline CDR1 is SGHDN and CDR2 FVKESK. The CDR3 contains 12 residues. V lost 3 bases, J lost 8 bases, and 10 bases lay in between. The CDR3 region is CASSQSPRTQYF. The CDR3 DNA sequence: TGTGCCAGCAGCCAGTCCCCCAGAACCCAGTACTTC.

This rearrangement joins TRBV5-4 to TRBJ1-2; 7 nucleotides line up with TRBD1. The CDR3 contains 15 residues. After removal of 1 base from V and 2 bases from J, the junction contained 5 bases not matched to a gene. The germline V gene has CDR1 SGHNT and CDR2 YYREEE (reference sequence). Here the CDR3 DNA reads TGTGCCAGCAGCTTGATAGGGGGCGCCAACTATGGCTACACCTTC. This encodes CASSLIGGANYGYTF.

The chain uses TRBV27 and TRBJ1-1, with TRBD1 matching over 9 bases. J was trimmed by 3 bases and V by 5 bases; bases with no gene match: 13. CDR3 size: 17 residues. Germline V lookup: CDR1 MNHEY, CDR2 SMNVEV (reference sequence). CDR3 residues: CASSPTGGYYSDTEAFF. Here the CDR3 DNA reads TGTGCCAGCAGTCCCACAGGGGGCTACTATTCGGACACTGAAGCTTTCTTT.

This sequence joins TRBV13 and TRBJ2-7; 11 bases match TRBD2. V gave up 8 bases and J gave up 4 bases; unmatched junction bases: 16. The CDR3 has 17 residues. Germline V gene lookup returns CDR1 PRHDT and CDR2 FYEKMQ (reference sequence). CDR3 coding DNA: TGTGCCAGCTCGCCCGGCCCGGCTAGCGGGAGGAATTACGAGCAGTACTTC. Translating it yields CASSPGPASGRNYEQYF.

The chain has TRBV6-5 and TRBJ1-2; maybe TRBD1 (5 bases). CDR3 length equals 15 residues. Trimming took off 4 bases at V and 0 bases at J, with 12 bases between the two ends. The germline V gene encodes CDR1 MNHEY and CDR2 SVGAGI. This chain's CDR3 is CASSFTGLANYGYTF. The DNA of the CDR3 is TGTGCCAGCAGTTTTACAGGATTAGCTAACTATGGCTACACCTTC.

The chain employs TRBV6-1 and TRBJ1-6; D is uncertain. Germline V gives CDR1 MNHNS, CDR2 SASEGT. CDR3 length: 14 residues. V gave up 2 bases and J gave up 13 bases, with 15 bases separating them. CDR3 sequence: CASSERQEAGPLHF. Here the CDR3 DNA reads TGTGCCAGCAGTGAACGTCAGGAAGCGGGGCCCCTCCACTTT.

The chain uses TRBV28 and TRBJ1-6; D is perhaps TRBD1 (6 bases). Germline lookup yields CDR1 MDHEN and CDR2 SYDVKM. The CDR3 spans 16 residues. The ends were cut back, 8 bases at V and 0 bases at J, with 14 bases in the middle. CDR3 in amino acids: CASVPGAISYNSPLHF. The CDR3 DNA is TGTGCCAGCGTCCCAGGGGCGATCTCCTATAATTCACCCCTCCACTTT.

V and J are TRBV13 and TRBJ1-2; the match to TRBD1 covers 7 bases. This CDR3 comprises 14 residues. CDR1 is PRHDT, CDR2 FYEKMQ, per germline (reference sequence). V gave up 5 bases and J gave up 5 bases; unmatched junction bases: 8. The chain's CDR3 is CASSGRDSPYGYTF. In nucleotides, the CDR3 is TGTGCCAGCAGCGGCCGGGACAGCCCTTATGGCTACACCTTC.

The chain couples TRBV5-1 to TRBJ2-1; D unclear. The CDR3 is made up of 15 amino acids. Looked up from germline, CDR1 is SGHRS and CDR2 is YFSETQ. V was trimmed by 0 bases and J by 0 bases, leaving 7 bases between them. CDR3 DNA: TGCGCCAGCAGCTTGGTACCGGGCTCCTACAATGAGCAGTTCTTC. It codes for CASSLVPGSYNEQFF. Using reference TRBV5-1 and TRBJ2-1 for the parts outside the CDR3, the full variable domain is KAGVTQTPRYLIKTRGQQVTLSCSPISGHRSVSWYQQTPGQGLQFLFEYFSETQRNKGNFPGRFSGRQFSNSRSEMNVSTLELGDSALYLCASSLVPGSYNEQFFGPGTRLTVL.

This clone was seen a handful of times. V and J are TRBV2 and TRBJ2-5, with a possible D match to TRBD2 (6 bases). The CDR3 is 13 amino acids. V was trimmed by 7 bases and J by 4 bases, leaving 13 bases between them. The germline gives CDR1 SNHLY, CDR2 FYNNEI. The CDR3 nucleotides are TGTGCCAGCAAGTCCGGGGGAGGAGAGACCCAGTACTTC. This codes for CASKSGGGETQYF. The full variable domain, completed using reference TRBV2 and TRBJ2-5, is EPEVTQTPSHQVTQMGQEVILRCVPISNHLYFYWYRQILGQKVEFLVSFYNNEISEKSEIFDDQFSVERPDGSNFTLKIRSTKLEDSAMYFCASKSGGGETQYFGPGTRLLVL.

The chain uses TRBV2 and TRBJ1-2; tentative D call: TRBD1 (6 bases). This CDR3 is 12 amino acids long. CDR1 SNHLY and CDR2 FYNNEI come from the germline V gene. V lost 5 bases and J 6 bases, leaving 10 bases between the germline ends. CDR3 sequence (DNA): TGTGCCAGCAGTCGACAGGCTAATGGCTACACCTTC. It specifies CASSRQANGYTF. Full variable domain (rest looked up from reference TRBV2 and TRBJ1-2): EPEVTQTPSHQVTQMGQEVILRCVPISNHLYFYWYRQILGQKVEFLVSFYNNEISEKSEIFDDQFSVERPDGSNFTLKIRSTKLEDSAMYFCASSRQANGYTFGSGTRLTVV.

For the CDR3, the DNA is TGCGCCAGCAACAATATAGGGACAGGGGCTGTTGAAGCTTTCTTT. Its protein is CASNNIGTGAVEAFF. The chain carries TRBV5-1 and TRBJ1-1; 10 positions agree with TRBD1. Looked up from germline, CDR1 is SGHRS and CDR2 is YFSETQ. This CDR3 comprises 15 residues. Losses at the gene ends were 6 bases for V and 7 bases for J; bases not matched to a gene: 12. Combining the CDR3 with reference TRBV5-1 and TRBJ1-1 gives the whole variable domain KAGVTQTPRYLIKTRGQQVTLSCSPISGHRSVSWYQQTPGQGLQFLFEYFSETQRNKGNFPGRFSGRQFSNSRSEMNVSTLELGDSALYLCASNNIGTGAVEAFFGQGTRLTVV.

The chain combines TRBV30 with TRBJ1-1; 9 nucleotides agree with TRBD1. The junction had 13 bases not matched to a gene; V was cut back by 7 bases and J by 4 bases. CDR1 and CDR2 (germline): GTSNPN, SVGIG (reference sequence). There are 15 residues in the CDR3. CDR3 protein: CALNRGRAGSTEAFF. The CDR3 DNA follows: TGTGCCTTAAACAGGGGGCGGGCGGGGAGCACTGAAGCTTTCTTT.

The chain carries TRBV6-5 and TRBJ1-5; 10 bases align to TRBD1. The CDR3 runs to 13 residues. Germline CDR1 reads MNHEY; CDR2 reads SVGAGI. After removal of 7 bases from V and 6 bases from J, the junction contained 3 bases not matched to a gene. The chain's CDR3 is CASKTGGGQPQHF. CDR3 sequence (DNA): TGTGCCAGCAAGACAGGGGGCGGTCAGCCCCAGCATTTT.

This chain joins TRBV19 and TRBJ2-3; 7 bases align to TRBD2. V trimming: 1 base; J trimming: 3 bases; junction bases outside the gene matches: 4. The V gene's germline CDR1 is LNHDA and CDR2 SQIVND (reference sequence). The CDR3 has 15 residues. The DNA for the CDR3 is TGTGCCAGTAGTATAGGTGCGGGAGCAACAGATACGCAGTATTTT. Its translation is CASSIGAGATDTQYF.

The chain employs TRBV9 and TRBJ2-3; 7 bases line up with TRBD2. The CDR3 runs 14 residues. The V gene's germline CDR1 is SGDLS and CDR2 YYNGEE. With V trimmed by 0 bases and J by 4 bases, 2 bases remained unmatched. For the CDR3, the DNA is TGTGCCAGCAGCGTAGGGCTAGCGGCAGATACGCAGTATTTT. Translated: CASSVGLAADTQYF.

This chain uses TRBV10-2 with TRBJ1-6; 7 positions match TRBD1. After removal of 3 bases from V and 0 bases from J, the junction contained 8 bases not matched to a gene. The CDR3 has 18 residues. CDR1 and CDR2 (germline): WSHSY, SAAADI. The CDR3 spells CASSDSQGLSSYNSPLHF. The DNA of the CDR3 is TGCGCCAGCAGTGATTCACAGGGGCTTAGCTCCTATAATTCACCCCTCCACTTT.

This clone was observed at least ten times. The chain links TRBV2 to TRBJ2-1; the match to TRBD1 covers 10 bases. The CDR3 consists of 17 residues. V lost 3 bases, J lost 5 bases, and 10 bases stayed unmatched. Germline-derived CDR1 and CDR2 are SNHLY and FYNNEI. CDR3 loop: CASSDLGGQGFNNEQFF. CDR3 DNA: TGTGCCAGCAGTGATCTAGGGGGACAGGGGTTTAACAATGAGCAGTTCTTC.

V usage is TRBV7-2 and J usage is TRBJ2-2; D gene ambiguous. The germline V and J ends were trimmed by 2 bases and 7 bases, with 11 bases remaining between them. Per the germline V gene, CDR1 is SGHTA and CDR2 is FQGNSA. The CDR3 loop spans 14 amino acids. CDR3 residues: CASSLKGTGGELFF. CDR3 coding DNA: TGTGCCAGCAGCTTAAAAGGAACGGGCGGGGAGCTGTTTTTT. Full variable domain (remainder filled in from reference TRBV7-2 and TRBJ2-2): GAGVSQSPSNKVTEKGKDVELRCDPISGHTALYWYRQSLGQGLEFLIYFQGNSAPDKSGLPSDRFSAERTGGSVSTLTIQRTQQEDSAVYLCASSLKGTGGELFFGEGSRLTVL.

The chain joins TRBV18 to TRBJ2-7; tentatively, D is TRBD2 (6 bases). Trimming stripped 1 base from V and 0 bases from J, with 25 bases between. This CDR3 contains 20 residues. In germline, CDR1 is KGHSH, CDR2 LQKENI. The CDR3 here is CASSPLGLPLELYSSYEQYF. The CDR3 region has the DNA TGTGCCAGCTCACCACTGGGACTTCCACTCGAACTTTATAGCTCCTACGAGCAGTACTTC.

V usage is TRBV19 and J usage is TRBJ2-1; 8 bases map to TRBD1. This CDR3 comprises 15 residues. Losses at the gene ends were 7 bases for V and 2 bases for J; bases not matched to a gene: 7. Per the germline V gene, CDR1 is LNHDA and CDR2 is SQIVND (reference sequence). CDR3 in amino acids: CASMADRVPYNEQFF. The CDR3 DNA sequence: TGTGCCAGTATGGCGGACAGGGTCCCCTACAATGAGCAGTTCTTC. The variable domain in full, with the rest retrieved from reference TRBV19 and TRBJ2-1, is DGGITQSPKYLFRKEGQNVTLSCEQNLNHDAMYWYRQDPGQGLRLIYYSQIVNDFQKGDIAEGYSVSREKKESFPLTVTSAQKNPTAFYLCASMADRVPYNEQFFGPGTRLTVL.

The chain has TRBV7-3 and TRBJ1-6, with 9 bases that match TRBD1. V was pared by 4 bases and J by 7 bases, with 2 bases of the junction left unmatched. Per the germline V gene, CDR1 is SGHTA and CDR2 is FQGTGA. CDR3 size: 14 residues. CDR3 in amino acids: CASSWTGENSPLHF. CDR3 DNA: TGTGCCAGCAGCTGGACAGGGGAGAATTCACCCCTCCACTTT.

For the CDR3, the DNA is TGTGCCAGCAGTCCGCCAACTAGGATTTCCGGGGAGCTGTTTTTT. Protein sequence: CASSPPTRISGELFF. The chain uses TRBV6-2 or TRBV6-3 and TRBJ2-2, with a weak D call TRBD2 (5 bases). Trimming removed 5 bases from V and 6 bases from J, with 16 bases in between. Germline V CDR1 and CDR2: MNHEY, SVGEGT. The CDR3 sequence is 15 residues long.

The chain recombines TRBV27 with TRBJ1-2; D may be TRBD1 (6 bases). The germline gives CDR1 MNHEY, CDR2 SMNVEV (reference sequence). The CDR3 extends over 12 amino acids. V was trimmed by 5 bases and J by 8 bases, leaving 12 bases between them. The CDR3 DNA reads TGTGCCAGCAGTACATTACAGGGAGGCTACACCTTC. Translation gives CASSTLQGGYTF.

This chain connects TRBV7-9 to TRBJ1-3, with D unclear. Germline V CDR1 and CDR2: SEHNR, FQNEAQ (reference sequence). The CDR3 runs to 13 residues. Trimming shortened V by 2 bases and J by 4 bases, and 6 bases separated the two germline ends. CDR3 protein: CASSLSLGNTIYF. The CDR3 DNA sequence: TGTGCCAGCAGCTTATCTTTGGGAAACACCATATATTTT. Looking up the rest from reference TRBV7-9 and TRBJ1-3 gives the full variable domain: DTGVSQNPRHKITKRGQNVTFRCDPISEHNRLYWYRQTLGQGPEFLTYFQNEAQLEKSRLLSDRFSAERPKGSFSTLEIQRTEQGDSAMYLCASSLSLGNTIYFGEGSWLTVV.